A selection of T cell receptor beta chains follows, all from one sample in a study of cytomegalovirus exposure and HLA in healthy donors. Some clones are missing from TCRdb's copy, which holds only in-frame ones; the method was immunoSEQ multiplex PCR. Found here are roughly 150,000 clones, approximately 71% of them singletons; the top ten hold 11%. The sample comprised PBMCs. All receptors derive from a man between 18 and 35 years old in good health and CMV-seropositive. The CDR3 runs from the conserved cysteine through the conserved F or W. The order of the fields is V gene, clone size, CDR3 protein. Clone size appears in some rows only: once, few, many, or a class for an expanded clone.

>TRBV19|NA
CASSVREAFTDTQYF
>TRBV2|NA
CASIERESSYSYNEQFF
>TRBV28|few
CASAPGANVLTF
>TRBV30|NA
CAWTKNSGVAKNIQYF
>TRBV7-3|NA
CASSLTGSAFEYGYTF
>TRBV15|NA
CATSRVGGGSYGYTF
>TRBV18|NA
CASSPWGTGGTDTQYF
>TRBV7-9|NA
CASSLPGTSGGYNEQFF
>TRBV18|once
CASSPLDPWGDSGANVLTF
>TRBV28|NA
CASSPLRRRIGTDTQYF
>TRBV5-4|NA
CASSLDQGANTGELFF
>TRBV7-2|NA
CASSSGTGVNQPQHF
>TRBV5-6|NA
CASSLVLAGFKSSYEQYF
>TRBV28|NA
CASSSPSGNFQETQYF
>TRBV29-1|once
CSVRTGLDTQYF
>TRBV6-5|once
CASRSLAGEGNEQFF
>TRBV4-2|NA
CASSQEGGIWGSGANVLTF
>TRBV6-4|NA
CASSPGLWAGELFF
>TRBV27|once
CASSYSPIDTQYF
>TRBV6-5|NA
CASSVGGPTEAFF
>TRBV7-3|NA
CASSPGLAEYNEQFF
>TRBV7-2|NA
CASSPGLAGGEQFF
>TRBV28|NA
CASSLRRSSYEQYF
>TRBV11-3|NA
CASSLASSGEQYF
>TRBV9|NA
CASSSLAGPSYEQYF
>TRBV7-9|NA
CASSLGQLGAFF